The 22 T cell receptor beta chains below come from one sample, sequenced in a study of CD8 T cells in ankylosing spondylitis. MiXCR, run by TCRdb on the 5' RACE reads, gives a single entry per CDR3 protein. The sample carries a few hundred thousand distinct CDR3 sequences, around 17% recorded once. For these TCRs, the target antigens are not known. Study-wide results and caveats: Ankylosing spondylitis blood appeared to carry a characteristic TCR beta motif of roughly eight highly homologous variants.

The material sequenced was blood, either unsorted or a sorted T cell fraction (not recorded which). Source of these receptors: a male donor with ankylosing spondylitis.

This clonotype was seen more than once but under ten times. V and J are TRBV30 and TRBJ1-5; D might be TRBD1 (5 bases). Per germline, CDR1 GTSNPN and CDR2 SVGIG (reference sequence). The ends were cut back, 1 base at V and 5 bases at J, with 12 bases in the middle. CDR3 length: 14 residues. The CDR3 DNA follows: TGTGCCTGGAGTGGGGGGGGAGGGGATCAGCCCCAGCATTTT. The encoded protein is CAWSGGGGDQPQHF.

In its sample, this clonotype was seen a few times. V and J are TRBV2 and TRBJ2-1; D gene unclear. CDR1 is SNHLY and CDR2 is FYNNEI in the germline V gene. The CDR3 length is 10 residues. V gave up 5 bases and J gave up 9 bases, with 5 bases separating them. The CDR3 protein is CASSSVEQFF. DNA of the CDR3: TGTGCCAGCAGTTCCGTTGAGCAGTTCTTC.

CDR3 in amino acids: CSATGGWETEAFF. CDR3 sequence (DNA): TGCAGTGCTACAGGGGGCTGGGAGACTGAAGCTTTCTTT. The gene calls are TRBV20-1 and TRBJ1-1, with 8 bases aligning to TRBD1. The germline V gene has CDR1 DFQATT and CDR2 SNEGSKA (reference sequence). This CDR3 has 13 residues. Trimming at V came to 4 bases and at J to 5 bases, leaving 6 bases not matched to a gene.

The chain uses TRBV20-1 and TRBJ2-1; D uncertain. V was trimmed by 4 bases and J by 10 bases, leaving 20 bases between them. CDR3 length equals 14 residues. CDR1 DFQATT and CDR2 SNEGSKA come from the germline V gene (reference sequence). In DNA form, the CDR3 reads TGCAGTGCTAACTCACTACTTACCGGAGCGGAGCAGTTCTTC. Its translation is CSANSLLTGAEQFF.

The chain recombines TRBV27 with TRBJ1-5; D is undetermined. Trimming took 8 bases from V and 1 from J, leaving 12 bases between them. CDR3 length: 14 residues. Germline assignment: CDR1 MNHEY and CDR2 SMNVEV (reference sequence). CDR3 protein: CASAIHGSNQPQHF. CDR3 coding DNA: TGTGCCAGCGCAATTCACGGGAGCAATCAGCCCCAGCATTTT.

Worth noting for this clonotype: A much larger clonotype is one base distant, so this may be a read error. This rearrangement joins TRBV11-1 to TRBJ1-1; perhaps TRBD1 as D (5 bases). This CDR3 is built from 18 residues. In germline, CDR1 is SGHAT, CDR2 FQDESV (reference sequence). CDR3 DNA sequence: TGTGCCAGCAGCTTAGCGGGGGGGACGGTTGGCATGAACGCTGAAGCTTTCTTT. Translation: CASSLAGGTVGMNAEAFF.

In its sample, this clonotype was seen a few times. The V gene is TRBV28, the J gene TRBJ2-1, with D possibly being TRBD2 (7 bases). The length of the CDR3 is 14 residues. V lost 10 bases, J lost 0 bases, and 13 bases lay in between. Germline V gene sequence: CDR1 MDHEN, CDR2 SYDVKM. CDR3 DNA sequence: TGTGCCATTTCGGGGGGCAACTCCTACAATGAGCAGTTCTTC. It codes for CAISGGNSYNEQFF.

The CDR3 loop reads CAISSGLYGYTF. The CDR3 DNA is TGTGCCATCTCATCTGGGCTCTATGGCTACACCTTC. The chain recombines TRBV28 with TRBJ1-2; no definite D call. CDR1 is MDHEN and CDR2 is SYDVKM in the germline V gene. The CDR3 has 12 amino acids. Trimming stripped 10 bases from V and 4 bases from J, with 13 bases between.

This chain connects TRBV7-2 to TRBJ1-4; TRBD1 might be the D (5 bases). The germline V gene has CDR1 SGHTA and CDR2 FQGNSA. V lost 5 bases, J lost 0 bases, and 16 bases lay in between. The CDR3 is made up of 17 amino acids. This chain's CDR3 is CASSPGHPDATNEKLFF. In nucleotides, the CDR3 is TGTGCCAGCAGCCCCGGACACCCCGACGCAACTAATGAAAAACTGTTTTTT.

This clonotype came up a few times. The chain combines TRBV19 with TRBJ2-7, with a possible D match to TRBD2 (6 bases). The CDR3 loop spans 15 amino acids. V was clipped by 7 bases and J by 5 bases, with 21 bases between them. Germline V lookup: CDR1 LNHDA, CDR2 SQIVND (reference sequence). The CDR3 reads CASMEGRVGVDEQYF. CDR3 sequence (DNA): TGTGCCAGTATGGAGGGCAGGGTAGGCGTCGACGAGCAGTACTTC.

The rearrangement uses TRBV7-9 and TRBJ2-7, with no clear D. The CDR3 extends over 14 amino acids. Trimming cost V 1 base and J 2 bases, with 9 bases left between them. CDR1 SEHNR and CDR2 FQNEAQ come from the germline V gene (reference sequence). The CDR3 here is CASSLDTLPYEQYF. CDR3 nucleotide sequence: TGTGCCAGCAGCTTAGACACCTTACCCTACGAGCAGTACTTC.

This clonotype was counted at least ten times. The chain joins TRBV12-3 or TRBV12-4 to TRBJ2-1; D remains ambiguous. With 5 bases removed from V and 6 bases from J, the gap between germline ends came to 8 bases. This CDR3 contains 12 residues. The CDR3 spells CASSPDPNEQFF. The CDR3 DNA reads TGTGCCAGCAGTCCCGACCCCAATGAGCAGTTCTTC.

This clonotype was picked up a small number of times. V usage is TRBV7-3 and J usage is TRBJ2-1; D gene uncertain. Deletions cut 4 bases from V and 8 bases from J, with 12 bases between. This CDR3 has 13 residues. Germline CDR1 is SGHTA and CDR2 is FQGTGA. CDR3 region: CASSSLEWDEQFF. DNA for the CDR3: TGTGCCAGCAGCTCTCTCGAGTGGGATGAGCAGTTCTTC.

This clonotype was picked up a small number of times. The chain uses TRBV7-9 and TRBJ2-5; D is uncertain. V lost 5 bases to trimming and J lost 3 bases, with 10 bases between them. Germline loops: CDR1 SEHNR, CDR2 FQNEAQ (reference sequence). This CDR3 comprises 13 residues. The CDR3: CASSILTEETQYF. The CDR3 coding sequence is TGTGCCAGCAGCATCCTCACGGAAGAGACCCAGTACTTC.

The J gene is TRBJ1-1, the V gene TRBV19, with D hard to call. The CDR3 sequence is 14 residues long. CDR1 is LNHDA and CDR2 is SQIVND in the germline V gene (reference sequence). V lost 5 bases to trimming and J lost 3 bases, with 13 bases between them. CDR3 sequence (DNA): TGTGCCAGTAGTCCTTTGGACCGCGACACTGAAGCTTTCTTT. Translated, it gives CASSPLDRDTEAFF.

The chain couples TRBV7-9 to TRBJ2-7; TRBD2 agrees at 14 bases. The CDR3 length is 17 residues. The junction had 9 bases not matched to a gene; V was cut back by 5 bases and J by 3 bases. From germline, CDR1 is SEHNR and CDR2 FQNEAQ (reference sequence). For the CDR3, the DNA is TGTGCCAGCAGCCTCTGGGAGGGACTAGCGGGGGTCTACGAGCAGTACTTC. It is translated as CASSLWEGLAGVYEQYF.

The chain recombines TRBV6-5 with TRBJ2-5; TRBD1 is a possible D gene (5 bases). CDR1 MNHEY and CDR2 SVGAGI come from the germline V gene. V was clipped by 2 bases and J by 4 bases, with 17 bases between them. The CDR3 spans 16 residues. The CDR3 sequence is CASSYNGALHPETQYF. The CDR3 coding sequence is TGTGCCAGCAGTTACAATGGGGCGCTGCACCCAGAGACCCAGTACTTC.

The rearrangement links TRBV12-3 or TRBV12-4 to TRBJ1-5, with no clear D. There are 19 residues in the CDR3. Trimming stripped 3 bases from V and 1 base from J, with 22 bases between. The CDR3 nucleotides are TGTGCCAGCAGTTTTGCCCTCGAGGTGGATTTGGGCAGCAATCAGCCCCAGCATTTT. Translating gives CASSFALEVDLGSNQPQHF.

The rearrangement uses TRBV3-1 and TRBJ1-1, with D uncertain. Germline V gene lookup returns CDR1 LGHDT and CDR2 YNNKEL (reference sequence). The CDR3 runs 15 residues. Trimming pared 2 bases from V and 1 base from J, leaving 11 bases between. The CDR3 spells CASSQYEYPNTEAFF. The CDR3 bases are TGTGCCAGCAGCCAATACGAGTATCCGAACACTGAAGCTTTCTTT.

This clonotype was recorded a few times. Here the CDR3 DNA reads TGCAGTGCTAGAGATCGGGTGGGGGCATTTGGCTACACCTTC. It yields the protein CSARDRVGAFGYTF. The V gene is TRBV20-1, the J gene TRBJ1-2; D might be TRBD1 (6 bases). This CDR3 contains 14 residues. Germline V gene lookup returns CDR1 DFQATT and CDR2 SNEGSKA (reference sequence). V gave up 0 bases and J gave up 7 bases, with 15 bases separating them.

The rearrangement uses TRBV20-1 and TRBJ2-1, with TRBD2 matching over 8 bases. This CDR3 region has 15 residues. Germline V lookup: CDR1 DFQATT, CDR2 SNEGSKA (reference sequence). V shed 3 bases, J shed 3 bases, and the junction held 7 bases outside the gene matches. The CDR3 loop is CSASGRALVYNEQFF. The CDR3 DNA follows: TGCAGTGCTAGCGGGAGGGCCTTAGTCTACAATGAGCAGTTCTTC.

The chain recombines TRBV6-8 with TRBJ1-1; possible D gene TRBD1, 6 bases. This CDR3 is built from 12 residues. V dropped 6 bases and J dropped 7 bases, with 12 bases sitting between them. CDR1 and CDR2 from the germline V gene are MNHGY and SAAAGT. CDR3: CASRVRQDEAFF. CDR3 DNA sequence: TGTGCCAGCAGGGTAAGACAGGATGAAGCTTTCTTT.